This TCR beta chain originates from a study of control samples from healthy donors and cancer patients. V trimming: 0 bases; J trimming: 5 bases; junction bases outside the gene matches: 10. This CDR3 is 16 amino acids long. Germline CDR1 reads SGHNT; CDR2 reads YYREEE (reference sequence). Measured with immunoSEQ multiplex PCR; TCRdb has only the in-frame clones, and not every one. The sample shows fewer than 200,000 clones, over 85% of them seen only once. The receptor's source is a man aged 30 to 45 in good health. The material sequenced was blood. The J gene is TRBJ2-7, the V gene TRBV5-4; TRBD1 agrees at 8 bases. CDR3 residues: CASSLAAGQGIHEQYF. Here the CDR3 DNA reads TGTGCCAGCAGCTTGGCCGCTGGACAGGGCATTCACGAGCAGTACTTC.